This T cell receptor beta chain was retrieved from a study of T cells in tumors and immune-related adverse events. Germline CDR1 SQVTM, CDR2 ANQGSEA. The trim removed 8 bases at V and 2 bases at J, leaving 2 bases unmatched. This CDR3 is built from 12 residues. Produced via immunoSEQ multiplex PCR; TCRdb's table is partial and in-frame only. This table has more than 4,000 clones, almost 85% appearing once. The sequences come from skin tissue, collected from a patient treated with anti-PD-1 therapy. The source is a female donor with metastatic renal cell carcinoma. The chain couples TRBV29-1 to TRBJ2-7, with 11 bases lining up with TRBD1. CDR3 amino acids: CSLGQGAYEQYF. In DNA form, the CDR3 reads TGCAGCCTGGGACAGGGGGCCTACGAGCAGTACTTC.